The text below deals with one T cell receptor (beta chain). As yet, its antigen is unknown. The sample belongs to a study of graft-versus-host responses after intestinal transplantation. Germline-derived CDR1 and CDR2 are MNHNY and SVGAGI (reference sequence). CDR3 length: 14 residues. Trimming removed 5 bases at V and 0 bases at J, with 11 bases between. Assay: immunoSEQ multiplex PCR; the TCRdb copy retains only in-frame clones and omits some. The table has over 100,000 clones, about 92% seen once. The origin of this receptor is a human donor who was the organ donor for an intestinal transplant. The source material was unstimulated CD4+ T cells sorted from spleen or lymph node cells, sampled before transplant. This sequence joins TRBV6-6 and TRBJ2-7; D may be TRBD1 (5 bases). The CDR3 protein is CASSPGQGSYEQYF. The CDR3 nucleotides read TGTGCCAGCAGTCCAGGGCAGGGCTCCTACGAGCAGTACTTC.